Shown below are 25 T cell receptor beta chains from a single sample sequenced in a study of T-cell reconstitution after alpha-beta-depleted transplantation in children. Preparation of the TCRbeta library was carried out with unique molecular identifiers. TCRdb used MiXCR to reprocess the PCR reads, holding one entry per CDR3 protein. The sample includes 40,000 to 55,000 distinct CDR3 sequences, approximately 9.2% of them seen just once. This specimen was PBMCs, mostly from graft donor cells, taken 60 days after TCRalphabeta/CD19-depleted stem cell transplant. Receptors were obtained from a male patient between 2 and 10 years old who had a stem cell transplant for chronic granulomatous disease, so the T cells may come from the graft donor.

V gene TRBV7-2 combines with J gene TRBJ2-5, with unresolved D. The CDR3 is made up of 14 amino acids. Germline V lookup: CDR1 SGHTA, CDR2 FQGNSA. The ends were cut back, 3 bases at V and 1 base at J, with 9 bases in the middle. The CDR3: CASSLNPFQETQYF. In DNA, the CDR3 is TGTGCCAGCAGCTTGAACCCGTTCCAAGAGACCCAGTACTTC.

With regard to this clonotype: A read error may be the cause here, since a much bigger clone is one base away. The CDR3: CASSPLLSNEQFF. The DNA of the CDR3 is TGTGCCAGCAGCCCCCTGTTGTCTAATGAGCAGTTCTTC. The chain links TRBV9 to TRBJ2-1; D is ambiguous. Trimming left V 4 bases short and J 7 bases short, with 12 bases between. CDR1 and CDR2 from the germline V gene are SGDLS and YYNGEE. This CDR3 is built from 13 residues.

This clonotype has ten or more counts. This chain uses TRBV5-1 with TRBJ2-1, with 7 bases aligning to TRBD1. Per the germline V gene, CDR1 is SGHRS and CDR2 is YFSETQ. The CDR3 consists of 15 residues. With 4 bases clipped from V and 4 bases from J, the junction kept 8 bases outside the gene matches. In DNA, the CDR3 is TGCGCCAGCAGCAAGGACAGGTTCCTATACAATGAGCAGTTCTTC. Its translation is CASSKDRFLYNEQFF.

By share, this clonotype ranks as medium-sized. CDR3 sequence reads: CASSESPGLAGEQFF. CDR3 in DNA: TGTGCCAGCAGTGAATCACCTGGACTAGCGGGTGAGCAGTTCTTC. This chain joins TRBV2 and TRBJ2-1; 11 positions agree with TRBD2. The germline CDR1 and CDR2 sequences are SNHLY and FYNNEI. The CDR3 extends over 15 amino acids. Unmatched junction bases numbered 6, after V lost 2 bases and J lost 9 bases.

Points on this clonotype: Given a much more abundant clone one base away, this may be a read error. The chain carries TRBV28 and TRBJ2-1, with D maybe TRBD2 (5 bases). The CDR3 loop spans 17 amino acids. V was clipped by 0 bases and J by 6 bases, with 18 bases between them. Germline CDR1 is MDHEN and CDR2 is SYDVKM. CDR3 DNA sequence: TGTGCCAGCAGTTTATGGACCCTTACCAGCGGACGCAATGAGCAGTTCTTC. Translation gives CASSLWTLTSGRNEQFF.

This clonotype was seen ten or more times. The chain recombines TRBV7-8 with TRBJ2-1; 7 bases match TRBD1. The length of the CDR3 is 18 residues. Germline CDR1 reads SGHVS; CDR2 reads FQNEAQ. The trim removed 5 bases at V and 0 bases at J, leaving 13 bases unmatched. The CDR3 loop is CASSEGPGQILSYNEQFF. In nucleotides, the CDR3 is TGTGCCAGCAGCGAAGGGCCGGGACAGATCCTCTCCTACAATGAGCAGTTCTTC.

The sample holds many counts of this clonotype. The J gene is TRBJ2-2, the V gene TRBV5-1, with D possibly being TRBD1 (6 bases). The germline gives CDR1 SGHRS, CDR2 YFSETQ. The CDR3 has 16 amino acids. Trimming cost V 2 bases and J 2 bases, with 13 bases left between them. CDR3 DNA: TGCGCCAGCAGCTTTACCGGGACAACCAACACCGGGGAGCTGTTTTTT. It is translated as CASSFTGTTNTGELFF.

This clonotype has a count of ten or more. V gene TRBV5-5 combines with J gene TRBJ1-2; D is unclear. Trimming pared 1 base from V and 5 bases from J, leaving 12 bases between. Germline V gene lookup returns CDR1 SGHKS and CDR2 YYEKEE (reference sequence). The CDR3 spans 14 residues. The CDR3 spells CASSLTRTFYGYTF. In DNA form, the CDR3 reads TGTGCCAGCAGCTTGACTAGGACGTTTTATGGCTACACCTTC.

This clonotype was picked up many times. The chain couples TRBV20-1 to TRBJ1-6; possible D gene TRBD1, 6 bases. CDR1 is DFQATT, CDR2 SNEGSKA, per germline (reference sequence). The ends were cut back, 0 bases at V and 4 bases at J, with 13 bases in the middle. There are 16 residues in the CDR3. The CDR3 DNA is TGCAGTGCTAGAGACCACGGGACACCGTATAATTCACCCCTCCACTTT. Translating gives CSARDHGTPYNSPLHF.

This clonotype has at least ten counts. V is TRBV7-2 and J is TRBJ2-1; D is possibly TRBD2 (5 bases). The CDR3 has 13 residues. Germline loops: CDR1 SGHTA, CDR2 FQGNSA. Trimming shortened V by 8 bases and J by 7 bases, and 15 bases separated the two germline ends. CDR3 residues: CASATDRGNEQFF. The CDR3 DNA sequence: TGTGCCAGCGCGACGGACCGCGGGAATGAGCAGTTCTTC.

This clonotype has ten or more counts. CDR3 nucleotide sequence: TGTGCCAGCAGTTCCACGGGACTAGCGAAAGGGGTTGGGCAGTTCTTC. Translated: CASSSTGLAKGVGQFF. This chain connects TRBV12-3 or TRBV12-4 to TRBJ2-1; TRBD2 matches 10 bases. J was trimmed by 12 bases and V by 4 bases; bases with no gene match: 15. This CDR3 has 16 amino acids.

This clonotype was found many times. V gene TRBV5-1 combines with J gene TRBJ1-6; 9 nucleotides match TRBD1. Per the germline V gene, CDR1 is SGHRS and CDR2 is YFSETQ. The CDR3 spans 14 residues. V was clipped by 5 bases and J by 5 bases; unmatched bases: 2. Here the CDR3 DNA reads TGCGCCAGCAGGAACAGGGGGCATAATTCACCCCTCCACTTT. As protein: CASRNRGHNSPLHF.

This clonotype appeared once. The V and J genes are TRBV29-1 and TRBJ2-2; 9 nucleotides match TRBD1. The junction had 8 bases not matched to a gene; V was cut back by 7 bases and J by 5 bases. This CDR3 contains 14 residues. The V gene's germline CDR1 is SQVTM and CDR2 ANQGSEA. The CDR3 coding sequence is TGCAGCGCCGAACCGGACAGGGGTACCGGGGAGCTGTTTTTT. Protein product: CSAEPDRGTGELFF.

This clonotype was observed at least ten times. This chain uses TRBV20-1 with TRBJ1-1; D call uncertain. The V end was cut by 0 bases, the J end by 10 bases, with 15 bases between. This CDR3 spans 13 amino acids. The germline V gene has CDR1 DFQATT and CDR2 SNEGSKA (reference sequence). CDR3 protein: CSARDPGPPGAFF. DNA of the CDR3: TGCAGTGCTAGAGACCCCGGGCCCCCCGGAGCTTTCTTT.

The sample holds many counts of this clonotype. The genes are TRBV27 and TRBJ2-2; D is uncertain. Germline CDR1 reads MNHEY; CDR2 reads SMNVEV (reference sequence). This CDR3 has 13 amino acids. Trimming left V 10 bases short and J 4 bases short, with 13 bases between. The CDR3 nucleotides are TGTGCCACCAGACGAGAACTCACCGGGGAGCTGTTTTTT. Translating gives CATRRELTGELFF.

The sample holds many counts of this clonotype. CDR3: CASSVVQREKFF. CDR3 bases: TGTGCCAGCAGCGTAGTGCAGCGGGAGAAGTTCTTC. The V and J genes are TRBV2 and TRBJ2-1, with 8 nucleotides matching TRBD2. CDR3 length equals 12 residues. V lost 6 bases to trimming and J lost 14 bases; unmatched junction nucleotides: 9. CDR1 SNHLY and CDR2 FYNNEI come from the germline V gene.

This clonotype was observed at least ten times. The V gene is TRBV3-1, the J gene TRBJ1-5, with D unresolved. The CDR3 loop spans 16 amino acids. The ends were cut back, 4 bases at V and 0 bases at J, with 13 bases in the middle. CDR1 LGHDT and CDR2 YNNKEL come from the germline V gene (reference sequence). The CDR3 region is CASSPGNARSNQPQHF. CDR3 nucleotide sequence: TGTGCCAGCAGCCCCGGTAACGCCCGTAGCAATCAGCCCCAGCATTTT. Full variable domain (outside the CDR3, taken from reference TRBV3-1 and TRBJ1-5): DTAVSQTPKYLVTQMGNDKSIKCEQNLGHDTMYWYKQDSKKFLKIMFSYNNKELIINETVPNRFSPKSPDKAHLNLHINSLELGDSAVYFCASSPGNARSNQPQHFGDGTRLSIL.

In this sample, this clonotype turned up a few times. The chain links TRBV20-1 to TRBJ2-5; 10 bases agree with TRBD2. Germline CDR1 is DFQATT and CDR2 is SNEGSKA (reference sequence). V dropped 3 bases and J dropped 4; count of bases not matched to a gene: 8. There are 15 residues in the CDR3. CDR3 region: CSASASGGLRETQYF. DNA for the CDR3: TGCAGTGCTAGTGCTAGCGGGGGACTTCGAGAGACCCAGTACTTC.

This clonotype was picked up a small number of times. The chain employs TRBV9 and TRBJ1-1, with D possibly TRBD1 on 5 matching bases. V was trimmed by 5 bases and J by 1 base, leaving 15 bases between them. The CDR3 sequence is 15 residues long. CDR1 SGDLS and CDR2 YYNGEE come from the germline V gene. CDR3 nucleotides: TGTGCCAGCAGTCGCCTCTCAACAGGGAACACTGAAGCTTTCTTT. Protein product: CASSRLSTGNTEAFF.

This clonotype was seen a few times. The chain recombines TRBV20-1 with TRBJ2-1; 7 positions match TRBD2. CDR3 length: 14 residues. Looked up from germline, CDR1 is DFQATT and CDR2 is SNEGSKA (reference sequence). Trimming took 1 base from V and 6 from J; bases not matched to a gene: 6. Here the CDR3 reads CSARGLAEANEQFF. Written as DNA, the CDR3 is TGCAGTGCTAGAGGTCTAGCGGAGGCCAATGAGCAGTTCTTC.

This clonotype was found many times. Here the CDR3 reads CSARRPGGQETQYF. The CDR3 DNA sequence: TGCAGTGCTAGAAGGCCGGGGGGGCAAGAGACCCAGTACTTC. J is TRBJ2-5 and V is TRBV20-1, with TRBD2 matching over 8 bases. This CDR3 contains 14 residues. V gave up 2 bases and J gave up 2 bases; unmatched junction bases: 4. From germline, CDR1 is DFQATT and CDR2 SNEGSKA (reference sequence).

There are many counts of this clonotype. The chain couples TRBV12-3 or TRBV12-4 to TRBJ2-1, with D tentatively TRBD1 or TRBD2 (5 bases each). This CDR3 has 13 residues. The V gene lost 6 bases and the J gene lost 2 bases, with 8 bases spanning the gap. The CDR3 protein is CASRGPAYNEQFF. The CDR3 region has the DNA TGTGCCAGCAGGGGACCAGCCTACAATGAGCAGTTCTTC.

The table lists this clonotype with many counts. V gene TRBV3-1 combines with J gene TRBJ2-1, with D hard to call. V was trimmed by 1 base and J by 6 bases, leaving 13 bases between them. Per the germline V gene, CDR1 is LGHDT and CDR2 is YNNKEL (reference sequence). The CDR3 spans 15 residues. CDR3 loop: CASSQVGVKPNEQFF. The CDR3, as DNA: TGTGCCAGCAGCCAAGTCGGAGTCAAACCCAATGAGCAGTTCTTC.

The chain carries TRBV3-1 and TRBJ2-2; tentative D call: TRBD1 (5 bases). CDR1 LGHDT and CDR2 YNNKEL come from the germline V gene (reference sequence). With 10 bases removed from V and 6 bases from J, the gap between germline ends came to 27 bases. The CDR3 covers 17 residues. CDR3 bases: TGTGCCACCTGCCAAGGGGCTAGTTTTTGGACGCCCGGGGAGCTGTTTTTT. Translation gives CATCQGASFWTPGELFF. The full variable domain, completed using reference TRBV3-1 and TRBJ2-2, is DTAVSQTPKYLVTQMGNDKSIKCEQNLGHDTMYWYKQDSKKFLKIMFSYNNKELIINETVPNRFSPKSPDKAHLNLHINSLELGDSAVYFCATCQGASFWTPGELFFGEGSRLTVL.

This clonotype occurred many times. The CDR3 sequence: CASSLTGGFGANVLTF. As DNA, the CDR3 is TGCGCCAGCAGCTTGACAGGGGGATTTGGGGCCAACGTCCTGACTTTC. The J gene is TRBJ2-6, the V gene TRBV5-1; TRBD1 aligns across 8 bases. The germline gives CDR1 SGHRS, CDR2 YFSETQ. This CDR3 has 16 amino acids. The V segment lost 1 base and the J segment 3 bases; nucleotides outside the gene matches: 3. The entire variable domain, with the rest obtained from reference TRBV5-1 and TRBJ2-6, is as follows: KAGVTQTPRYLIKTRGQQVTLSCSPISGHRSVSWYQQTPGQGLQFLFEYFSETQRNKGNFPGRFSGRQFSNSRSEMNVSTLELGDSALYLCASSLTGGFGANVLTFGAGSRLTVL.